The rows below give T cell receptor beta chains drawn from one sample of a study of blood T cells in healthy people across ages. TCRdb fed the 5' RACE reads into MiXCR, producing one record per CDR3 protein. The table shows fewer than 750,000 distinct CDR3 sequences, with around 50% occurring only once. Source material: blood. These receptors were obtained from a man older than 75 in good health. Both conserved end residues are part of each CDR3. The order of the fields is clone size, D gene, J gene, V gene, CDR3 protein, CDR3 DNA. The D gene is left open where the match is weak. Where a row states a size, it is once, few, many or the class of an expanded clone; other rows omit it.

many	TRBD2	TRBJ2-1	TRBV6-5	CASTKGGGGARNEQFF	TGTGCCAGCACCAAGGGGGGCGGGGGGGCGAGGAATGAGCAGTTCTTC
-	-	TRBJ2-1	TRBV20-1	CSARAPETPGRNEQFF	TGCAGTGCTAGAGCCCCCGAGACCCCAGGCAGGAATGAGCAGTTCTTC
few	TRBD2	TRBJ2-1	TRBV9	CASSVAINEASGRNEQFF	TGTGCCAGCAGCGTAGCTATCAATGAGGCTAGCGGACGGAATGAGCAGTTCTTC
few	-	TRBJ1-4	TRBV5-1	CASSLDPGVNEKLFF	TGCGCCAGCAGCTTGGATCCAGGGGTTAATGAAAAACTGTTTTTT
few	TRBD1	TRBJ1-2	TRBV12-3/TRBV12-4	CASSWGTDYGYTF	TGTGCCAGCAGTTGGGGGACAGACTATGGCTACACCTTC
many	-	TRBJ2-7	TRBV6-5	CASSPSTSHGGEQYF	TGTGCCAGCAGTCCCTCCACGAGCCACGGGGGTGAGCAGTACTTC
-	TRBD1	TRBJ1-2	TRBV6-2/TRBV6-3	CASIGTGPRTGYTF	TGTGCCAGCATTGGGACAGGCCCTCGAACAGGCTACACCTTC
-	-	TRBJ1-2	TRBV15	CATSRDGTNYGYTF	TGTGCCACCAGCAGAGATGGGACCAACTATGGCTACACCTTT
-	-	TRBJ2-7	TRBV12-3/TRBV12-4	CASSGFAYEQYF	TGTGCCAGCTCGGGGTTCGCCTACGAGCAGTACTTC
-	TRBD1	TRBJ2-1	TRBV20-1	CSARRTGPDEQFF	TGCAGTGCTAGAAGGACAGGCCCCGATGAGCAGTTCTTC